This T cell receptor (beta chain) was found in a study of shared clonotypes between healthy human individuals. Naivety among CD8 cells was defined by CD45RO negativity and positive CCR7 selection, thereby excluding terminally differentiated effector memory CD45RA+ cells. Germline V gene sequence: CDR1 MNHEY, CDR2 SMNVEV (reference sequence). V lost 0 bases and J lost 4, with 7 bases in between. CDR3 length: 13 amino acids. Sequenced by immunoSEQ multiplex PCR; TCRdb stores in-frame clones only, minus some. The sample yields approximately 1.9 million clones, roughly 95% seen once. As for this clone: The sample carries other DNA sequences with the same CDR3.

V is TRBV27 and J is TRBJ2-7; D is ambiguous. The material sequenced was naive CD8+ T cells from PBMCs. The TCR was taken from a man younger than 35 in good health. Some clones in this sample may be carry-over from other donors' samples. The DNA for the CDR3 is TGTGCCAGCAGTTTATCGAGAAGTTACGAGCAGTACTTC. Amino acid sequence: CASSLSRSYEQYF.